This TCR beta chain was captured in a study of blood T cells in healthy people across ages. This CDR3 comprises 14 residues. Trimming took 6 bases from V and 6 from J; bases not matched to a gene: 5. Every donor contributed 7.5 to 10 milliliters of peripheral blood by blood draw. This clonotype was detected a few times. Its antigen is unknown. Broader study findings: Long-lived and aged donors differed, with more naive CD4+ cells and higher diversity in the long-lived. Getting older went along with TCR beta diversity per million T cells dropping roughly linearly.

Alongside a J-beta primer mix, a sample-barcoded 5' primer served in a second PCR lasting about 6 to 12 cycles. MiXCR, run by TCRdb on the 5' RACE reads, gives a single entry per CDR3 protein. The sample contains 700,000 or so distinct CDR3 sequences, approximately 21% of which appear only once. Sequencing was carried out using blood. The clonotype comes from a man aged 65-85 years in good health. The V gene is TRBV12-3 or TRBV12-4, the J gene TRBJ2-1, with TRBD2 matching 10 bases. Written as DNA, the CDR3 is TGTGCCAGCAGCCTAGCGGGAGTGTTCAATGAGCAGTTCTTC. Protein: CASSLAGVFNEQFF.